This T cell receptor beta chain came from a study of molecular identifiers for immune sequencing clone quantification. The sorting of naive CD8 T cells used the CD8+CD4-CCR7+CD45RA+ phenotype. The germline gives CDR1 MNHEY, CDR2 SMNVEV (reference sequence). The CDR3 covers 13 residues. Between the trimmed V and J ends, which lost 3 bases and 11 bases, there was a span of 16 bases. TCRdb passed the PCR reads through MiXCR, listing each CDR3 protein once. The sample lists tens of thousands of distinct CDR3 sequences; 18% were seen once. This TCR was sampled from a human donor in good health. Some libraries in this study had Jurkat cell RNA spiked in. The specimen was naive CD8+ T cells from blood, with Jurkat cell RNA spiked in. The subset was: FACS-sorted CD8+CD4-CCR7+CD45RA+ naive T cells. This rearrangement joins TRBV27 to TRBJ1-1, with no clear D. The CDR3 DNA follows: TGTGCCAGCAGTTTGAGACGTCCCCTGGGGGCTTTCTTT. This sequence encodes CASSLRRPLGAFF.